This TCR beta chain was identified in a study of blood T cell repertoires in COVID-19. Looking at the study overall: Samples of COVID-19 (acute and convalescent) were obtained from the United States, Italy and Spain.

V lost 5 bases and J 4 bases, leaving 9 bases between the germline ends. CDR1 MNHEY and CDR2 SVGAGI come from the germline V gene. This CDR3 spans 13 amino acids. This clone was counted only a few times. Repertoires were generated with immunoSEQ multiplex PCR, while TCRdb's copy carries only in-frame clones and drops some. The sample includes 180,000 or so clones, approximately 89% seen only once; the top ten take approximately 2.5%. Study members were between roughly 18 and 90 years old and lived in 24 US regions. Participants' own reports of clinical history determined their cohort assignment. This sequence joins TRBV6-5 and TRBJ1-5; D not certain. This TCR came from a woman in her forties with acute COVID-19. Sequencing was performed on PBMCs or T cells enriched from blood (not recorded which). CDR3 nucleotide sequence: TGTGCCAGCAGTACTGACGGGAATCAGCCCCAGCATTTT. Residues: CASSTDGNQPQHF.